This T cell receptor (beta chain) was obtained from a study of beta chain features in type 1 diabetes (dated by TCRdb to the late 2010s). At the level of the whole study: Mean age, gender distribution, total cell number and subset yield did not differ between patients and healthy donors. A total of around 100 million sorted cells were examined across all samples, and RNA yield correlated strongly with the number of cells per subset. In the study, TCRB repertoires of sorted circulating CD4+ T cell subsets from recently diagnosed type 1 diabetes patients were compared with those of matched healthy donors. Whereas all 30 or so donors provided naive and central memory subsets, regulatory and stem cell-like memory subsets were isolated from just 8 patients and roughly 8 healthy donors. On the study overall, not on this receptor specifically: Because the HLA sub-analyses included only small numbers of individuals, any influence of HLA type on TCRB rearrangement was left unresolved. At VDJ recombination sites, patients with type 1 diabetes made fewer insertions and deleted more nucleotides, a pattern implying thymic rearrangement abnormalities. PCR may preferentially amplify shorter templates, but because patient and control samples were amplified and corrected together, any resulting skew would affect both groups equally. Naive, central memory and regulatory TCRB repertoires appeared more similar among patients than among healthy donors. Because cDNA was sequenced instead of genomic DNA, highly expressing activated cells could be over-represented, though the groups showed no difference in activation or CD3 levels. In all four CD4+ subsets, TCRB CDR3 length was moderately but significantly shorter in type 1 diabetes patients.

This clone was counted only a few times. Its antigen is unknown. Nothing much larger sits one base from this clone, and base qualities are not available. Including the terminal cysteine and phenylalanine, the CDR3 comprises 14 residues. Of all the DNA, just the CDR3 is kept, 42 bases in frame from base 1. CDR1 and CDR2 are drawn from the germline V gene: SGDLS, YYNGEE. V loses 4 bases of germline sequence and J loses 4 bases, and the interval between the two ends is 14 bases. From each donor, a single peripheral blood sample of around 120 mL on average was drawn into heparinised tubes. A BD FACSAria II and a panel including CD45RO, CCR7, CD25, CD127, CD95 and CD27 were used to sort naive, central memory, regulatory and stem cell-like memory CD4+ T cells. All sorted populations exceeded 95% purity. PBMCs were separated immediately by Lymphoprep density gradient centrifugation and were stained directly, without being cultured. So that batch effects would be minimized, each experiment stained and sorted samples in pairs, pairing one healthy donor with one patient.

The entire amount of isolated RNA was reverse transcribed using the High Capacity cDNA Reverse Transcription Kit, so the sequenced TCRB transcripts were expressed ones. Naive, central memory and regulatory T cell samples underwent deep immunoSEQ sequencing, averaging about 3.57 million total reads per sample. Sorted cells were lysed in RLT buffer, and RNA was extracted using DNase-treated RNeasy Micro or Mini kits according to cell number. To prevent cross-contamination, each cell subset was processed individually, whereas patient and healthy donor samples were processed jointly. Using the immunoSEQ multiplex PCR, TCRB sequences were amplified from cDNA into 87-bp fragments spanning the CDR3 region. Sequencing of the amplicons was done on the Illumina HiSeq platform. The authors' analysis ran thus. Synthetic template baselines were used to correct PCR bias computationally, reads within Hamming distance 2 were collapsed together, and singletons that could not be merged were discarded. By aligning reads against IMGT, V, D and J genes, CDR3 length, and insertions or deletions at six rearrangement sites were assigned. Within each subset, clonotype counts were normalized to sorted cell number, and only after that were true diversity and Gini coefficients computed with the tcR R package. The overlap coefficient, calculated on TCRB nucleotide sequences, was used to measure repertoire sharing. TCRdb took over this immuneACCESS table, retaining in-frame rearrangements with V and J assigned. Such tables are incomplete; in checked studies, under half of the missing clones stem from an unresolved V gene, and the remainder is unexplained. From that table come the V and J calls and clone size; the DNA was used to work out D and trimming. The sample table shows about 340,000 clones, and roughly 8.8% are seen once. The biggest ten clones account for approximately 1% of the sample.

The sequencing input was central memory CD4+ T cells from blood. The TCR sequence derives from a man aged 25-45 years with type 1 diabetes. The V and J segments used are TRBV9 and TRBJ2-5; no D gene is confidently identified. The DNA sequence reads TGTGCCAGCAGCTCGCGCGCTTCCCCAGAGACCCAGTACTTC. Its coded protein is CASSSRASPETQYF.